Each of the 3 T cell receptor beta chains below was sequenced from the same sample in a study of blood T cell repertoires in COVID-19. TCRdb keeps only in-frame clones here, not all; method: immunoSEQ multiplex PCR. Of 280,000 or so clones detected, around 84% appear once; the ten largest clones hold around 2.5%. The sequenced sample consisted of PBMCs or T cells enriched from blood (not recorded which). These receptors all come from a woman aged 50 to 60 who had recovered from COVID-19.

This clone was seen just once. The chain is built from TRBV5-1 and TRBJ2-2, with D possibly TRBD1 on 6 matching bases. V was pared by 4 bases and J by 6 bases, with 13 bases between. Germline V gene sequence: CDR1 SGHRS, CDR2 YFSETQ. The length of the CDR3 is 14 residues. As DNA, the CDR3 is TGCGCCAGCAGCACGCAACAGGGAGCCGGGGAGCTGTTTTTT. Protein: CASSTQQGAGELFF. The complete variable domain, with remaining parts taken from reference TRBV5-1 and TRBJ2-2, reads KAGVTQTPRYLIKTRGQQVTLSCSPISGHRSVSWYQQTPGQGLQFLFEYFSETQRNKGNFPGRFSGRQFSNSRSEMNVSTLELGDSALYLCASSTQQGAGELFFGEGSRLTVL.

The gene calls are TRBV5-5 and TRBJ2-7; D might be TRBD1 (6 bases). The CDR3 is 14 amino acids. Trimming took 5 bases from V and 4 from J, leaving 16 bases between them. CDR1 is SGHKS and CDR2 is YYEKEE in the germline V gene (reference sequence). The CDR3 sequence: CASRRAGATYEQYF. The DNA of the CDR3 is TGTGCCAGCAGGAGGGCAGGGGCGACTTACGAGCAGTACTTC.

The chain recombines TRBV15 with TRBJ2-3; a weak D match, TRBD2 (6 bases). The CDR3 spans 15 residues. Germline assignment: CDR1 LNHNV and CDR2 YYDKDF (reference sequence). Between the trimmed V and J ends, which lost 1 base and 0 bases, there was a span of 8 bases. CDR3 nucleotide sequence: TGTGCCACCAGCAGAGGACGGGGGAGCACAGATACGCAGTATTTT. It codes for CATSRGRGSTDTQYF.